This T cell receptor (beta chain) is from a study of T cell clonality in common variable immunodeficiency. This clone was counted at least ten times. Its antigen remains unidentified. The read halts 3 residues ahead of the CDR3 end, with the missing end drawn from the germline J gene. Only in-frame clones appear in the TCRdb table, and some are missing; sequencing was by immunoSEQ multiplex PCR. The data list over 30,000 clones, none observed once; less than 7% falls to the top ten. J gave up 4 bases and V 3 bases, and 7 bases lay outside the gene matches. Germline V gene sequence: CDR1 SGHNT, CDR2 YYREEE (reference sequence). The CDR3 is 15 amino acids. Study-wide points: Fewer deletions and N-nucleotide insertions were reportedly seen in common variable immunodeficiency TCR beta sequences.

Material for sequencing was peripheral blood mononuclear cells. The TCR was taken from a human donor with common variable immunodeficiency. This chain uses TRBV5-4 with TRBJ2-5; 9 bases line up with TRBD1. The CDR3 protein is CASSSGTGLRETQYF. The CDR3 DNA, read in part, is TGTGCCAGCAGCTCCGGGACAGGGCTTCGAGAGACC.